This T cell receptor (beta chain) was documented in a study of T cell responses to AZD1222 COVID-19 vaccine. Method: immunoSEQ multiplex PCR; TCRdb's copy keeps in-frame clones and lacks some. The table has around 120,000 clones, about 90% seen once; the top ten hold around 9.4%. General study findings and limits: An increase in Spike-specific TCR breadth and depth was observed after two AZD1222 doses.

V lost 4 bases, J lost 2 bases, and 7 bases stayed unmatched. This CDR3 is built from 15 residues. Germline V gives CDR1 SGHKS, CDR2 YYEKEE (reference sequence). A word on this clone: Its antigen is unknown.

The source was peripheral blood, collected on day 0 of AZD1222 vaccination. The sequence was collected from an adult in good health. This sequence joins TRBV5-5 and TRBJ1-1; 8 bases agree with TRBD1. The CDR3 DNA sequence: TGTGCCAGCAGCCCCTTGGACAGGGAAAACACTGAAGCTTTCTTT. Translated, it gives CASSPLDRENTEAFF.